Presented here are 24 T cell receptor beta chains from one specimen sequenced in a study of T cells in Graves' hyperthyroidism and ophthalmopathy. Template material for amplifying TCR beta CDR3 regions consisted of RNA transcripts. First-round RT-PCR targeting the TCR CDR3 was performed with the HTBI primer set. TCRdb reprocessed the multiplex PCR reads with MiXCR, giving one entry per CDR3 protein. This sample yields about 770,000 distinct CDR3 sequences, of which roughly a sixth are seen a single time; about a sixth belongs to the top ten. The sample consisted of blood. The receptor source for this set is a woman aged 50 to 60 with Graves' hyperthyroidism that later progressed to Graves' ophthalmopathy.

CDR3 amino acids: CASSQDFRGLGETQYF. As DNA, the CDR3 is TGTGCCAGCAGCCAAGATTTCAGGGGGCTGGGAGAGACCCAGTACTTC. This chain joins TRBV4-2 and TRBJ2-5; 8 nucleotides line up with TRBD1. Trimming at V came to 0 bases and at J to 4 bases, leaving 7 bases not matched to a gene. The CDR3 covers 16 residues. CDR1 LGHNA and CDR2 YNFKEQ come from the germline V gene.

The chain has TRBV9 and TRBJ2-7; possible D gene TRBD2, 5 bases. Per germline, CDR1 SGDLS and CDR2 YYNGEE. Trimming pared 3 bases from V and 2 bases from J, leaving 9 bases between. The CDR3 is made up of 13 amino acids. Here the CDR3 DNA reads TGTGCCAGCAGCGGGAGGATGGCCTACGAGCAGTACTTC. Translating gives CASSGRMAYEQYF.

The gene calls are TRBV15 and TRBJ2-1; D not resolved. Per germline, CDR1 LNHNV and CDR2 YYDKDF (reference sequence). V was clipped by 1 base and J by 0 bases, with 10 bases between them. The CDR3 contains 16 residues. CDR3 bases: TGTGCCACCAGCAGAGTGGGCAGGCTCTCCTACAATGAGCAGTTCTTC. Its translation: CATSRVGRLSYNEQFF.

This clonotype has at least ten counts. This chain joins TRBV29-1 and TRBJ1-1, with unresolved D. The CDR3 spans 14 residues. With 4 bases removed from V and 0 bases from J, the gap between germline ends came to 12 bases. CDR1 and CDR2 from the germline V gene are SQVTM and ANQGSEA. CDR3 amino acids: CSVVVSRVNTEAFF. The CDR3 DNA follows: TGCAGCGTTGTCGTGAGCAGAGTGAACACTGAAGCTTTCTTT.

This clonotype was picked up many times. This rearrangement joins TRBV18 to TRBJ2-3; D ambiguous. Looked up from germline, CDR1 is KGHSH and CDR2 is LQKENI. The V end lost 1 base, the J end lost 5 bases, and 1 base lay between the germline ends. The CDR3 is made up of 11 amino acids. CDR3 bases: TGTGCCAGCTCACCACAAGATACGCAGTATTTT. Protein sequence: CASSPQDTQYF.

The chain links TRBV4-1 to TRBJ2-7; D uncertain. Germline V gives CDR1 MGHRA, CDR2 YSYEKL. CDR3 length: 17 residues. Trimming cost V 4 bases and J 6 bases, with 25 bases left between them. This CDR3 reads CASSLYTPEEWISEQYF. For the CDR3, the DNA is TGCGCCAGCAGCCTCTATACCCCCGAAGAGTGGATATCCGAGCAGTACTTC.

This clonotype showed up just a few times. One end of the junction is discordant with germline, which a read error may explain. The V gene is TRBV20-1, the J gene TRBJ2-5; D is unclear. Germline CDR1 and CDR2: DFQATT and SNEGSKA (reference sequence). This CDR3 has 16 residues. In DNA, the CDR3 is TGCAGTGCTAGAGGCTCCGCAGGCGCGGACCAGGAGACCCAGTACTTC. Protein sequence: CSARGSAGADQETQYF.

Of note for this clonotype: This clone may be a read error of a much larger clone one base away. The chain has TRBV27 and TRBJ1-1; TRBD1 matches at 10 bases. V lost 6 bases, J lost 6 bases, and 13 bases stayed unmatched. Germline loops: CDR1 MNHEY, CDR2 SMNVEV (reference sequence). The CDR3 loop spans 16 amino acids. The DNA for the CDR3 is TGTGCCAGCAGCCGCTCCCCGGGACAGGGGACCTCTGAAGCTTTCTTT. Its protein is CASSRSPGQGTSEAFF.

There are a few counts of this clonotype. The rearrangement links TRBV19 to TRBJ1-2; TRBD1 agrees at 8 bases. Losses at the gene ends were 4 bases for V and 4 bases for J; bases not matched to a gene: 2. In germline, CDR1 is LNHDA, CDR2 SQIVND (reference sequence). The CDR3 length is 13 residues. CDR3: CASSKGTGYGYTF. For the CDR3, the DNA is TGTGCCAGTAGTAAAGGGACAGGCTATGGCTACACCTTC.

The chain recombines TRBV14 with TRBJ2-3; D is ambiguous. The CDR3 consists of 12 residues. V shed 0 bases and J shed 5 bases, with 3 bases lying between them. Germline CDR1 and CDR2: SGHDN and FVKESK. The DNA of the CDR3 is TGTGCCAGCAGCCAAGAACAAGATACGCAGTATTTT. Amino acid sequence: CASSQEQDTQYF.

V gene TRBV2 combines with J gene TRBJ2-7; 12 bases are shared with TRBD2. V was clipped by 9 bases and J by 6 bases; unmatched bases: 12. This CDR3 comprises 15 residues. Germline assignment: CDR1 SNHLY and CDR2 FYNNEI. CDR3 region: CASKTSGRTVSEQYF. CDR3 coding DNA: TGTGCCAGTAAGACTAGCGGGAGAACGGTGAGCGAGCAGTACTTC.

This clonotype was seen a few times. The rearrangement links TRBV7-6 to TRBJ1-1; TRBD1 matches 9 bases. Germline V CDR1 and CDR2: SGHVS, FNYEAQ. V trimming: 5 bases; J trimming: 4 bases; junction bases outside the gene matches: 5. The CDR3 consists of 14 residues. The CDR3 sequence is CASSRLTGGTEAFF. Written as DNA, the CDR3 is TGTGCCAGCAGCCGCCTGACAGGGGGCACTGAAGCTTTCTTT.

Concerning this clonotype: One end of the junction is discordant with germline, which a read error may explain. The chain uses TRBV5-1 and TRBJ1-1; D is perhaps TRBD1 (6 bases). The CDR3 contains 14 residues. In germline, CDR1 is SGHRS, CDR2 YFSETQ. CDR3 sequence reads: CAGSLQTGNTEAFF. In nucleotides, the CDR3 is TGCGCCGGCAGCCTCCAGACAGGGAACACTGAAGCTTTCTTT.

This clonotype was found many times. This chain connects TRBV30 to TRBJ1-3; no definite D call. The germline V gene encodes CDR1 GTSNPN and CDR2 SVGIG (reference sequence). V gave up 4 bases and J gave up 1 base, with 5 bases separating them. The CDR3 consists of 12 residues. CDR3 region: CAWIKSGNTIYF. The CDR3 DNA reads TGTGCCTGGATTAAGTCTGGAAACACCATATATTTT.

This clonotype was seen many times. The chain joins TRBV3-1 to TRBJ1-1; tentative D call: TRBD1 (5 bases). The CDR3 runs to 15 residues. V lost 6 bases, J lost 1 base, and 15 bases lay in between. CDR1 is LGHDT and CDR2 is YNNKEL in the germline V gene (reference sequence). DNA for the CDR3: TGTGCCAGCAGGCGGGGAAGGGGCGAGAACACTGAAGCTTTCTTT. It yields the protein CASRRGRGENTEAFF.

CDR3 sequence reads: CASRWGQSPLHF. DNA of the CDR3: TGTGCCAGCAGGTGGGGACAGTCACCCCTCCACTTT. The V call is TRBV12-3 or TRBV12-4, the J call TRBJ1-6; TRBD1 matches at 7 bases. The CDR3 has 12 residues. J gave up 10 bases and V 6 bases, and 3 bases lay outside the gene matches.

This sequence joins TRBV2 and TRBJ2-1; 8 nucleotides line up with TRBD2. V lost 8 bases to trimming and J lost 8 bases; unmatched junction nucleotides: 11. There are 14 residues in the CDR3. Germline lookup yields CDR1 SNHLY and CDR2 FYNNEI. The CDR3 coding sequence is TGTGCCAGCTCCCCGGGGGGGGCGTTACATGAGCAGTTCTTC. Translated, it gives CASSPGGALHEQFF.

This clonotype has a count of ten or more. The gene calls are TRBV11-2 and TRBJ2-5; 9 bases match TRBD2. CDR1 is SGHAT and CDR2 is FQNNGV in the germline V gene. The CDR3 totals 16 residues. The V gene end was trimmed by 2 bases and the J gene end by 4 bases; junction bases not matched to a gene: 8. This CDR3 reads CASSLNQAGGSETQYF. In DNA, the CDR3 is TGTGCCAGCAGCTTAAATCAAGCGGGGGGATCAGAGACCCAGTACTTC. Variable domain in full (rest from reference TRBV11-2 and TRBJ2-5): EAGVAQSPRYKIIEKRQSVAFWCNPISGHATLYWYQQILGQGPKLLIQFQNNGVVDDSQLPKDRFSAERLKGVDSTLKIQPAKLEDSAVYLCASSLNQAGGSETQYFGPGTRLLVL.

This clonotype showed up just once. The chain has TRBV4-1 and TRBJ2-1; 11 bases are a match to TRBD2. Unmatched junction bases numbered 12, after V lost 1 base and J lost 10 bases. Germline-derived CDR1 and CDR2 are MGHRA and YSYEKL. This CDR3 region has 17 residues. The CDR3, as DNA: TGCGCCAGCAGCCAAGGTCCTATAGCGGGGGGGCAGTGGGAGCAGTTCTTC. Its protein is CASSQGPIAGGQWEQFF.

J is TRBJ1-1 and V is TRBV27; TRBD1 might be the D (5 bases). The CDR3 extends over 12 amino acids. The germline gives CDR1 MNHEY, CDR2 SMNVEV (reference sequence). V was pared by 9 bases and J by 2 bases, with 10 bases between. CDR3 sequence (DNA): TGTGCCAGAAGGGGTGTAAACACTGAAGCTTTCTTT. Encoded protein: CARRGVNTEAFF.

The chain uses TRBV4-1 and TRBJ2-5, with TRBD2 identical over 9 bases. From germline, CDR1 is MGHRA and CDR2 YSYEKL. The junction had 3 bases not matched to a gene; V was cut back by 2 bases and J by 2 bases. CDR3 length: 15 amino acids. CDR3 protein: CASSQRLADQETQYF. CDR3 DNA sequence: TGCGCCAGCAGCCAACGACTAGCGGATCAAGAGACCCAGTACTTC.

The genes are TRBV20-1 and TRBJ1-6; 7 bases agree with TRBD1. V lost 1 base to trimming and J lost 11 bases; unmatched junction nucleotides: 8. Germline assignment: CDR1 DFQATT and CDR2 SNEGSKA (reference sequence). CDR3 size: 14 residues. CDR3 sequence: CSARASDRSPPLHF. The CDR3 DNA reads TGCAGTGCTAGAGCCTCGGACAGGTCCCCACCCCTCCACTTT.

This clonotype was observed at least ten times. The rearrangement joins TRBV5-8 to TRBJ1-1; the D gene is possibly TRBD1 (6 bases). Trimming pared 4 bases from V and 3 bases from J, leaving 22 bases between. Germline V gives CDR1 SGHTS, CDR2 YDEGEE. CDR3 size: 17 residues. In nucleotides, the CDR3 is TGTGCCAGCAGCCCGTCGGGGGGGCTCGTATCGGACACTGAAGCTTTCTTT. Its translation is CASSPSGGLVSDTEAFF.

This clonotype was recorded many times. The rearrangement uses TRBV20-1 and TRBJ2-5; the D gene could be TRBD1 or TRBD2 (5 bases each). CDR1 and CDR2 from the germline V gene are DFQATT and SNEGSKA (reference sequence). V lost 5 bases and J 2 bases, leaving 15 bases between the germline ends. This CDR3 has 14 residues. The DNA of the CDR3 is TGCAGTGCTCGCGACTGGGGGTGGCAAGAGACCCAGTACTTC. Encoded protein: CSARDWGWQETQYF.